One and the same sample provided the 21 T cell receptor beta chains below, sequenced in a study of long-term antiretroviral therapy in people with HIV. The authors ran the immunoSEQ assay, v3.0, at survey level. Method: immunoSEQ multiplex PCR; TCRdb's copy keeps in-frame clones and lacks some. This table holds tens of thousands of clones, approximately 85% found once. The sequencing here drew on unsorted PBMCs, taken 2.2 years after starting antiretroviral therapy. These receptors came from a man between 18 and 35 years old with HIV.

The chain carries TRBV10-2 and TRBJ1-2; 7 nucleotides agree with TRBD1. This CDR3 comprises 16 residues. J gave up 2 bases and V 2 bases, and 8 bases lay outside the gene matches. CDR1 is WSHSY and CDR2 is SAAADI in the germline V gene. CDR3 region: CASSETGGGENYGYTF. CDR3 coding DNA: TGCGCCAGCAGTGAGACCGGAGGGGGCGAGAACTATGGCTACACCTTC.

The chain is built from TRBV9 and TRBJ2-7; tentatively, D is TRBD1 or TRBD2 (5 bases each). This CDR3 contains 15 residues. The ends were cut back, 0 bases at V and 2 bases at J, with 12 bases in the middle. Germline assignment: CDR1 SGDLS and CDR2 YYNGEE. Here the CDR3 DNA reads TGTGCCAGCAGCGTAGCCCAGGGAGCCGCCTACGAGCAGTACTTC. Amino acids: CASSVAQGAAYEQYF.

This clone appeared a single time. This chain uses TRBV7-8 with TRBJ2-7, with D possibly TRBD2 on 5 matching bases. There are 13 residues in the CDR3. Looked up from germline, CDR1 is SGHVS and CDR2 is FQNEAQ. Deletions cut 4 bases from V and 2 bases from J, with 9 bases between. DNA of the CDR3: TGTGCCAGCAGCTCCGGGGTAACCTACGAGCAGTACTTC. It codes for CASSSGVTYEQYF.

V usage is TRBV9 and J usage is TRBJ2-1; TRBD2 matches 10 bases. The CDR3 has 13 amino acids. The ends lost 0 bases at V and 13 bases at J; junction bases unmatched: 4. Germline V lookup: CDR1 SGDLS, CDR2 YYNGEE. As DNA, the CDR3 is TGTGCCAGCAGCGTAGGCCTAGCGGGAGATCAGTTCTTC. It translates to CASSVGLAGDQFF.

This CDR3 is CAWGLAGETSYEQYF. As DNA, the CDR3 is TGTGCCTGGGGGCTAGCGGGAGAGACTTCCTACGAGCAGTACTTC. The rearrangement uses TRBV30 and TRBJ2-7, with TRBD2 matching 10 bases. The CDR3 loop spans 15 amino acids. Germline loops: CDR1 GTSNPN, CDR2 SVGIG (reference sequence). V lost 5 bases and J lost 1; bases outside the gene matches: 8.

The CDR3 reads CASSNGGQGYEQYF. The CDR3 coding sequence is TGTGCCAGCAGTAACGGGGGACAGGGGTACGAGCAGTACTTC. The chain employs TRBV6-1 and TRBJ2-7; 10 bases align to TRBD1. J lost 4 bases, V lost 5 bases, and 5 bases had no gene match. CDR3 size: 14 residues. Germline V gene sequence: CDR1 MNHNS, CDR2 SASEGT.

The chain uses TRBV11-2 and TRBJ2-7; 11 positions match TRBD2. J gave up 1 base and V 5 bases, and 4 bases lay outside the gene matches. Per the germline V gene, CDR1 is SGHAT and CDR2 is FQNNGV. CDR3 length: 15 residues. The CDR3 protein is CASSQLAGESYEQYF. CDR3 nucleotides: TGTGCCAGCAGCCAACTAGCGGGAGAGTCCTACGAGCAGTACTTC.

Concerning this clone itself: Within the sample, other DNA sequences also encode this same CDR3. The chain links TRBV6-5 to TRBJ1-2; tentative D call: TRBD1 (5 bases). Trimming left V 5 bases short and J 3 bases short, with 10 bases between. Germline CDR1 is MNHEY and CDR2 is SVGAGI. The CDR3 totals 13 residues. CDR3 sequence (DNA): TGTGCCAGCAGTCCCAGGGTTGACTATGGCTACACCTTC. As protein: CASSPRVDYGYTF.

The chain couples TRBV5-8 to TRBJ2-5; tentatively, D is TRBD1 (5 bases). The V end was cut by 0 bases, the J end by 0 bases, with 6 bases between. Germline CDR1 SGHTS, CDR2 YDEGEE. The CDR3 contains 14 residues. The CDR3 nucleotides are TGTGCCAGCAGCTTGGGACAGTACCAAGAGACCCAGTACTTC. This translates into CASSLGQYQETQYF.

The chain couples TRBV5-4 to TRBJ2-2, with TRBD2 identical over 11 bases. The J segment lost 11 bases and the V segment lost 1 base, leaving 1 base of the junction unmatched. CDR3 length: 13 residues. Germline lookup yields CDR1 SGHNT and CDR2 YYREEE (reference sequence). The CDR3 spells CASSLRLAGELFF. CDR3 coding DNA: TGTGCCAGCAGCTTGCGACTAGCGGGAGAGCTGTTTTTT.

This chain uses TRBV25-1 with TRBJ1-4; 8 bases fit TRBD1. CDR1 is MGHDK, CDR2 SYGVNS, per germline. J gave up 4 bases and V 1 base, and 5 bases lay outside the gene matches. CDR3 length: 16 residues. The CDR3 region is CASSELGQGVNEKLFF. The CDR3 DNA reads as TGTGCCAGCAGTGAATTAGGACAGGGTGTTAATGAAAAACTGTTTTTT. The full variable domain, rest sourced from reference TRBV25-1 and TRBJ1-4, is EADIYQTPRYLVIGTGKKITLECSQTMGHDKMYWYQQDPGMELHLIHYSYGVNSTEKGDLSSESTVSRIRTEHFPLTLESARPSHTSQYLCASSELGQGVNEKLFFGSGTQLSVL.

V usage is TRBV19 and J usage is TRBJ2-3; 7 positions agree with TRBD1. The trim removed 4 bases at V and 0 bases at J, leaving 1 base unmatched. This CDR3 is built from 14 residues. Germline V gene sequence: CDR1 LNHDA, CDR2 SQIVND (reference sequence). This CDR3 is CASSTGQSTDTQYF. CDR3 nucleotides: TGTGCCAGTAGTACGGGACAGAGCACAGATACGCAGTATTTT. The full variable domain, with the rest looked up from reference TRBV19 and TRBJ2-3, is DGGITQSPKYLFRKEGQNVTLSCEQNLNHDAMYWYRQDPGQGLRLIYYSQIVNDFQKGDIAEGYSVSREKKESFPLTVTSAQKNPTAFYLCASSTGQSTDTQYFGPGTRLTVL.

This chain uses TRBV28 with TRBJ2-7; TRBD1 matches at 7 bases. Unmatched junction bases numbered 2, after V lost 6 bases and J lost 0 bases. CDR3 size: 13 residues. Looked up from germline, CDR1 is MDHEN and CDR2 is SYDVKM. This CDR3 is CASSWDSSYEQYF. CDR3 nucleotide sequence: TGTGCCAGCAGCTGGGACAGCTCCTACGAGCAGTACTTC.

For the CDR3, the DNA is TGTGCCAGAAGCTTAGGTATCATTCGAGCATATGGCTACACCTTC. Translating it yields CARSLGIIRAYGYTF. The chain combines TRBV5-3 with TRBJ1-2, with no clear D. TRBV5-3 is an ORF, and what it does is uncertain. V lost 2 bases, J lost 5 bases, and 16 bases lay in between. This CDR3 comprises 15 residues.

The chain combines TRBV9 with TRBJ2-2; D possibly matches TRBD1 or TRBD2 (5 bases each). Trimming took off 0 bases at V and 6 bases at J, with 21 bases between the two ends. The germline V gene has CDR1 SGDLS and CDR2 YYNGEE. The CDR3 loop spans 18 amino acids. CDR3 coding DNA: TGTGCCAGCAGCGTAGCTGTCGGGCTCGGGCTGGGGGCCGGGGAGCTGTTTTTT. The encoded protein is CASSVAVGLGLGAGELFF.

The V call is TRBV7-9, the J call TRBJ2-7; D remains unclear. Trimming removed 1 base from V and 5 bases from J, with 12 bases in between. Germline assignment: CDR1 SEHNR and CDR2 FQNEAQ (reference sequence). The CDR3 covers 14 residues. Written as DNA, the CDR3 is TGTGCCAGCAGCTTAGGACAAGTCCGGAACGAGCAGTACTTC. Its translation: CASSLGQVRNEQYF.

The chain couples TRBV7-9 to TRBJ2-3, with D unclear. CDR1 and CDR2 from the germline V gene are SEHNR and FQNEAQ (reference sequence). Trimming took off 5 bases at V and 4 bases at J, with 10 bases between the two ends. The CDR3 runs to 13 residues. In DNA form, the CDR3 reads TGTGCCAGCAGCCCGAAAGGACCAGATACGCAGTATTTT. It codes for CASSPKGPDTQYF.

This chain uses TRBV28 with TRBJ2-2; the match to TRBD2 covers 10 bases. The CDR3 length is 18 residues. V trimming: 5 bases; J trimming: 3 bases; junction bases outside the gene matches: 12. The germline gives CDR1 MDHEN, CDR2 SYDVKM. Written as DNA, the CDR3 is TGTGCCAGCAGTCCGCTAGTTCCGGGACTAGCGTACACCGGGGAGCTGTTTTTT. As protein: CASSPLVPGLAYTGELFF.

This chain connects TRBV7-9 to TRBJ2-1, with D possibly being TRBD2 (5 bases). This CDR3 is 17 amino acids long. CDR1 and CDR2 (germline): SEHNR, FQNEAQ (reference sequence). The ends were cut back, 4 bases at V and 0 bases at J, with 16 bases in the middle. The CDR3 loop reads CASSSTYGVPSYNEQFF. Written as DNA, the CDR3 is TGTGCCAGCAGCTCAACTTACGGGGTTCCCTCCTACAATGAGCAGTTCTTC.

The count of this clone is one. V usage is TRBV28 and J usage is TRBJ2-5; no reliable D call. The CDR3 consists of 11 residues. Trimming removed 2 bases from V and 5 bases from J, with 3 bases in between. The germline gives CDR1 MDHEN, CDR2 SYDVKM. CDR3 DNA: TGTGCCAGCAGTTTAGGGGAGACCCAGTACTTC. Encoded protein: CASSLGETQYF.

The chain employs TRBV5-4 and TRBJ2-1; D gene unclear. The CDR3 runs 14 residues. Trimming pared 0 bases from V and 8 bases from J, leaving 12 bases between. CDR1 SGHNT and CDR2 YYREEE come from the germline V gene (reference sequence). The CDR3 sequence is CASSLADRWDEQFF. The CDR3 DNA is TGTGCCAGCAGCTTGGCAGACCGGTGGGATGAGCAGTTCTTC.